This TCR beta chain emerged from a study of breast tumors, draining lymph nodes, adjacent tissues. Using its own MiXCR run on the multiplex PCR reads, TCRdb lists one record per CDR3 protein. The table has over 60,000 distinct CDR3 sequences, 45% to 60% seen once. The CDR3 runs to 18 residues. Germline assignment: CDR1 MGHDK and CDR2 SYGVNS. V gave up 3 bases and J gave up 0 bases, with 15 bases separating them. The sample consisted of breast tumor tissue. This receptor was identified in a female donor with breast cancer. Some clones in this sample may be carry-over from other donors' samples. The chain couples TRBV25-1 to TRBJ1-6; D perhaps matches TRBD1 (5 bases). The CDR3 coding sequence is TGTGCCAGCAGTGACCTTGGCCGGGGCTCCTCCTATAATTCACCCCTCCACTTT. This sequence encodes CASSDLGRGSSYNSPLHF.